This T cell receptor beta chain was identified during a study of blood T cell repertoires in COVID-19. Background on the study: Sites across the United States, Italy and Spain contributed samples from acute and convalescent COVID-19. Sample material is recorded as cDNA or gDNA derived from T cells, B-cell-depleted T cells, or PBMCs.

The CDR3 length is 13 residues. Germline trimming cut 2 bases from V and 6 bases from J; bases unmatched to any gene: 3. Germline CDR1 is MDHEN and CDR2 is SYDVKM. Sequencing used immunoSEQ multiplex PCR; TCRdb keeps in-frame clones, though not all of them. The sample records around 150,000 clones, more than 80% being singletons. The chain recombines TRBV28 with TRBJ1-2; 7 bases align to TRBD1. Specimen: peripheral blood. The source of this sequence is a man in his 70s with acute or convalescent COVID-19. The CDR3 sequence: CASSLRQGHGYTF. The CDR3 region has the DNA TGTGCCAGCAGTTTAAGACAGGGCCATGGCTACACCTTC.